Below, 23 T cell receptor beta chains from the same sample are listed, as sequenced in a study of T cell repertoires in cytomegalovirus infection. Their antigens are not known. TCRdb re-called the reads through MiXCR, storing one row per CDR3 protein. The data show 680,000 or so distinct CDR3 sequences, with around a third seen just once and about 20% held by the top ten. This material consisted of cultured PBMCs, taken from culture after CMV antigen stimulation. These receptor sequences come from a human donor in good health (CMV status not recorded). Some clones in this sample may be carry-over from other donors' samples.

The chain is built from TRBV19 and TRBJ2-5; tentative D call: TRBD2 (5 bases). From germline, CDR1 is LNHDA and CDR2 SQIVND (reference sequence). The CDR3 is 13 amino acids. V was shortened by 6 bases and J by 5 bases, with 13 bases between the two germline ends. CDR3 region: CASRRAGIETQYF. The DNA for the CDR3 is TGTGCCAGTAGGCGGGCCGGGATCGAGACCCAGTACTTC.

The rearrangement uses TRBV7-2 and TRBJ2-2; D possibly corresponds to TRBD1 (7 bases). Germline CDR1 SGHTA, CDR2 FQGNSA. V lost 5 bases and J lost 0, with 25 bases in between. This CDR3 region has 20 residues. The CDR3 reads CASSPSSLWGDSANTGELFF. The DNA for the CDR3 is TGTGCCAGCAGCCCCAGCTCCCTTTGGGGGGACAGTGCGAACACCGGGGAGCTGTTTTTT.

The V gene is TRBV19, the J gene TRBJ1-1, with D tentatively TRBD1 (6 bases). The V gene lost 3 bases and the J gene lost 1 base, with 15 bases spanning the gap. Germline assignment: CDR1 LNHDA and CDR2 SQIVND (reference sequence). This CDR3 is 16 amino acids long. The CDR3 sequence is CASSIYRGGRNTEAFF. The CDR3 DNA sequence: TGTGCCAGTAGTATCTATCGGGGGGGGCGGAACACTGAAGCTTTCTTT.

The V gene is TRBV10-3, the J gene TRBJ2-7, with 7 bases aligning to TRBD2. The CDR3 is 15 amino acids. Germline V gene lookup returns CDR1 ENHRY and CDR2 SYGVKD. Unmatched junction bases numbered 11, after V lost 4 bases and J lost 5 bases. This CDR3 is CAISGTPRGEDEQYF. As DNA, the CDR3 is TGTGCCATCAGTGGGACCCCCCGGGGGGAAGACGAGCAGTACTTC.

This clonotype was seen only a few times. This chain connects TRBV6-1 to TRBJ1-5; D unclear. Germline V CDR1 and CDR2: MNHNS, SASEGT. CDR3 length: 13 residues. Trimming stripped 6 bases from V and 6 bases from J, with 12 bases between. The CDR3 DNA follows: TGTGCCAGCAGGTCGGCATCGGTTCAGCCCCAGCATTTT. Its protein product is CASRSASVQPQHF.

This clonotype has only a few counts. V usage is TRBV6-6 and J usage is TRBJ2-1; 13 nucleotides align to TRBD2. Germline lookup yields CDR1 MNHNY and CDR2 SVGAGI (reference sequence). The CDR3 loop spans 16 amino acids. V shed 8 bases and J 7 bases; nucleotides not matched to a gene: 11. The CDR3 protein is CASVRSLAGGHNEQFF. DNA of the CDR3: TGTGCCAGCGTCCGATCACTAGCGGGGGGGCATAATGAGCAGTTCTTC.

The rearrangement uses TRBV27 and TRBJ2-7; tentatively, D is TRBD1 (5 bases). Per germline, CDR1 MNHEY and CDR2 SMNVEV (reference sequence). Trimming stripped 8 bases from V and 0 bases from J, with 14 bases between. The CDR3 totals 14 residues. CDR3 residues: CASSRTLSSYEQYF. The DNA for the CDR3 is TGTGCCAGCTCCAGGACATTGAGCTCCTACGAGCAGTACTTC.

The chain couples TRBV6-2 or TRBV6-3 to TRBJ2-1; 9 bases are shared with TRBD2. This CDR3 has 17 amino acids. With V trimmed by 3 bases and J by 2 bases, 8 bases remained unmatched. CDR1 MNHEY and CDR2 SVGEGT come from the germline V gene. The CDR3 here is CASSYSPPSGAYNEQFF. CDR3 bases: TGTGCCAGCAGTTATAGCCCCCCTAGCGGGGCCTACAATGAGCAGTTCTTC.

This clonotype was picked up many times. The chain combines TRBV7-2 with TRBJ2-5, with 10 bases fitting TRBD2. Germline loops: CDR1 SGHTA, CDR2 FQGNSA. The CDR3 has 16 amino acids. Trimming cost V 3 bases and J 2 bases; bases outside gene matches: 6. CDR3 sequence: CASSFQRGGGQETQYF. CDR3 in DNA: TGTGCCAGCAGCTTCCAGCGGGGGGGCGGGCAAGAGACCCAGTACTTC.

This rearrangement joins TRBV7-6 to TRBJ1-2; D might be TRBD1 (5 bases). Looked up from germline, CDR1 is SGHVS and CDR2 is FNYEAQ. This CDR3 is 12 amino acids long. The V end lost 5 bases, the J end lost 8 bases, and 12 bases lay between the germline ends. CDR3: CASSGWDRGYTF. As DNA, the CDR3 is TGTGCCAGCAGCGGCTGGGACCGGGGCTACACCTTC. Variable domain in full (rest from reference TRBV7-6 and TRBJ1-2): GAGVSQSPRYKVTKRGQDVALRCDPISGHVSLYWYRQALGQGPEFLTYFNYEAQQDKSGLPNDRFSAERPEGSISTLTIQRTEQRDSAMYRCASSGWDRGYTFGSGTRLTVV.

In this sample, this clonotype turned up a few times. The chain combines TRBV20-1 with TRBJ2-3; 9 nucleotides agree with TRBD2. CDR3 length: 17 residues. CDR1 DFQATT and CDR2 SNEGSKA come from the germline V gene (reference sequence). The trim removed 2 bases at V and 4 bases at J, leaving 13 bases unmatched. This CDR3 reads CSARYASGVSPPDTQYF. The CDR3 DNA reads as TGCAGTGCTAGATACGCTAGCGGGGTGTCCCCGCCAGATACGCAGTATTTT.

This clonotype appeared a few times. The chain carries TRBV7-8 and TRBJ2-3, with TRBD2 identical over 7 bases. Germline V gene data show CDR1 as SGHVS and CDR2 as FQNEAQ. J gave up 6 bases and V 5 bases, and 14 bases lay outside the gene matches. CDR3 size: 16 residues. This CDR3 is CASSQPQGLPLDTQYF. The CDR3 bases are TGTGCCAGCAGCCAACCCCAGGGACTACCACTTGATACGCAGTATTTT.

V gene TRBV4-2 combines with J gene TRBJ2-2; no clear D. Germline lookup yields CDR1 LGHNA and CDR2 YNFKEQ. The CDR3 length is 16 residues. V lost 5 bases to trimming and J lost 5 bases, with 18 bases between them. The CDR3 DNA reads TGTGCCAGCAGCTCAAGCCGTGGGCCTCCGACCGGGGAGCTGTTTTTT. This translates into CASSSSRGPPTGELFF.

The chain couples TRBV7-2 to TRBJ1-5; 10 bases match TRBD1. CDR3 length: 17 amino acids. Losses at the gene ends were 5 bases for V and 0 bases for J; bases not matched to a gene: 7. Germline CDR1 is SGHTA and CDR2 is FQGNSA. For the CDR3, the DNA is TGTGCCAGCAGCCGAACCGGGACAGGGGATAGCAATCAGCCCCAGCATTTT. It specifies CASSRTGTGDSNQPQHF.

This clonotype was found a few times. The chain recombines TRBV4-3 with TRBJ2-1, with 9 bases that match TRBD2. This CDR3 has 15 residues. From germline, CDR1 is LGHNA and CDR2 YSLEER. V lost 3 bases and J lost 4; bases outside the gene matches: 4. CDR3 DNA: TGCGCCAGCAGCCAGCGTAGCGGGAGTTACAATGAGCAGTTCTTC. Translation: CASSQRSGSYNEQFF.

This sequence joins TRBV20-1 and TRBJ2-1, with unresolved D. Trimming pared 0 bases from V and 2 bases from J, leaving 14 bases between. The CDR3 totals 16 residues. From germline, CDR1 is DFQATT and CDR2 SNEGSKA (reference sequence). The CDR3: CSARDQRARAYNEQFF. The CDR3 DNA follows: TGCAGTGCTAGAGATCAGCGAGCGCGCGCCTACAATGAGCAGTTCTTC.

V usage is TRBV25-1 and J usage is TRBJ1-2; 7 bases line up with TRBD1. The CDR3 totals 16 residues. V shed 5 bases, J shed 3 bases, and the junction held 12 bases outside the gene matches. The germline V gene encodes CDR1 MGHDK and CDR2 SYGVNS. The CDR3 DNA is TGTGCCAGCAGTCCGAGTCCCGGGCAGGGGGACTATGGCTACACCTTC. It yields the protein CASSPSPGQGDYGYTF.

V gene TRBV19 combines with J gene TRBJ1-6; D might be TRBD1 (5 bases). This CDR3 is built from 17 residues. The V and J ends lost 5 bases and 13 bases respectively, with 27 bases between them. The V gene's germline CDR1 is LNHDA and CDR2 SQIVND (reference sequence). The CDR3 spells CASSGRPGNVNSGPLHF. The CDR3 DNA follows: TGTGCCAGTAGTGGGCGGCCAGGGAATGTTAATTCGGGCCCCCTCCACTTT.

The chain links TRBV7-9 to TRBJ1-2; D gene uncertain. With 5 bases removed from V and 3 bases from J, the gap between germline ends came to 10 bases. The CDR3 is made up of 13 amino acids. CDR1 is SEHNR and CDR2 is FQNEAQ in the germline V gene (reference sequence). The CDR3 spells CASSGKGDYGYTF. CDR3 DNA sequence: TGTGCCAGCAGCGGGAAGGGAGACTATGGCTACACCTTC.

This clonotype was recorded at least ten times. The V gene is TRBV7-2, the J gene TRBJ1-2, with D unclear. Germline V gene lookup returns CDR1 SGHTA and CDR2 FQGNSA. This CDR3 spans 13 amino acids. V lost 5 bases to trimming and J lost 8 bases, with 15 bases between them. DNA for the CDR3: TGTGCCAGCAGCCTCCAGGAACGCGGGGGCTACACCTTC. It encodes CASSLQERGGYTF.

This clonotype appeared once. The rearrangement joins TRBV12-3 or TRBV12-4 to TRBJ2-3; D is undetermined. The ends were cut back, 6 bases at V and 2 bases at J, with 12 bases in the middle. The CDR3 is 14 residues long. The CDR3 spells CASRGRIHTDTQYF. In nucleotides, the CDR3 is TGTGCCAGCAGGGGTCGGATACACACAGATACGCAGTATTTT.

The chain recombines TRBV5-4 with TRBJ2-1; no clear D gene. Germline V CDR1 and CDR2: SGHNT, YYREEE (reference sequence). V was cut by 1 base and J by 9 bases, with 8 bases left in between. The CDR3 totals 12 residues. CDR3 coding DNA: TGTGCCAGCAGCTTGATGCCCCGTGAGCAGTTCTTC. Translating it yields CASSLMPREQFF. Filled out from reference TRBV5-4 and TRBJ2-1, the complete variable domain reads ETGVTQSPTHLIKTRGQQVTLRCSSQSGHNTVSWYQQALGQGPQFIFQYYREEENGRGNFPPRFSGLQFPNYSSELNVNALELDDSALYLCASSLMPREQFFGPGTRLTVL.

This clonotype was picked up a small number of times. The chain couples TRBV4-1 to TRBJ2-1; 7 nucleotides agree with TRBD1. The CDR3 extends over 16 amino acids. Trimming at V came to 2 bases and at J to 8 bases, leaving 12 bases not matched to a gene. Germline V lookup: CDR1 MGHRA, CDR2 YSYEKL. CDR3 protein: CASSQMPGTVFDEQFF. The CDR3 DNA follows: TGCGCCAGCAGCCAAATGCCCGGGACAGTATTCGATGAGCAGTTCTTC.